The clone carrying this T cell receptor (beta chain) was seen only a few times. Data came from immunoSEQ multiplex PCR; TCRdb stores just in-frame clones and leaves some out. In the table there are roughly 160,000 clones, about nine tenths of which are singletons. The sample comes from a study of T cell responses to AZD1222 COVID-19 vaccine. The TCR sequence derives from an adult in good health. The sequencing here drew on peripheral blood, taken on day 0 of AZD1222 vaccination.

The CDR3 here is CATSLQGSGQPQHF. The CDR3 DNA sequence: TGTGCCACCAGCCTTCAGGGGAGCGGTCAGCCCCAGCATTTT. The chain is built from TRBV15 and TRBJ1-5; tentatively, D is TRBD1 (6 bases). Germline assignment: CDR1 LNHNV and CDR2 YYDKDF (reference sequence). Trimming left V 5 bases short and J 6 bases short, with 14 bases between. This CDR3 has 14 amino acids. Using reference TRBV15 and TRBJ1-5 for the parts outside the CDR3, the full variable domain is DAMVIQNPRYQVTQFGKPVTLSCSQTLNHNVMYWYQQKSSQAPKLLFHYYDKDFNNEADTPDNFQSRRPNTSFCFLDIRSPGLGDTAMYLCATSLQGSGQPQHFGDGTRLSIL.